The entry that follows covers one T cell receptor beta chain sequence. This CDR3 spans 15 amino acids. Trimming removed 6 bases from V and 2 bases from J; junction bases left unmatched: 9. CDR1 SGHRS and CDR2 YFSETQ come from the germline V gene. The data stem from a study of blood T cell repertoires in COVID-19. Study context: T cells, B-cell-depleted T cells, or PBMCs provided the cDNA or gDNA that served as material.

This table comes from immunoSEQ multiplex PCR, and its TCRdb copy is limited to in-frame clones, with some not included. This table holds more than 350,000 clones, 75% to 90% found once. This rearrangement joins TRBV5-1 to TRBJ2-7; 9 bases line up with TRBD1. This receptor was obtained from a man aged 18 to 35 who had recovered from COVID-19. Sequencing input: PBMCs or T cells enriched from blood (not recorded which). The CDR3 sequence: CASTVGGTGTYEQYF. The CDR3 DNA sequence: TGCGCCAGCACCGTTGGAGGGACAGGGACCTACGAGCAGTACTTC. The full variable domain, with the rest looked up from reference TRBV5-1 and TRBJ2-7, is KAGVTQTPRYLIKTRGQQVTLSCSPISGHRSVSWYQQTPGQGLQFLFEYFSETQRNKGNFPGRFSGRQFSNSRSEMNVSTLELGDSALYLCASTVGGTGTYEQYFGPGTRLTVT.